Shown below are 27 T cell receptor beta chains from a single sample sequenced in a study of cytomegalovirus exposure and HLA in healthy donors. PCR primers comprised 60 Vbeta and 13 Jbeta primers. Some clones are missing from TCRdb's copy, which holds only in-frame ones; the method was immunoSEQ multiplex PCR. The top ten hold 2.5% to 3.5% of the sample, which has over 110,000 clones, approximately 78% seen once. Sequenced material: PBMCs. These TCRs come from a female donor in good health and CMV-seronegative.

The CDR3 loop is CSVVFPTELTNKQYF. DNA of the CDR3: TGCAGCGTTGTTTTCCCGACAGAACTTACGAATAAGCAGTACTTC. V and J are TRBV29-1 and TRBJ2-7; D may be TRBD1 (5 bases). Germline V gene lookup returns CDR1 SQVTM and CDR2 ANQGSEA. The CDR3 is 15 amino acids. Trimming removed 4 bases from V and 8 bases from J, with 24 bases in between.

V gene TRBV18 combines with J gene TRBJ2-1, with 12 bases aligning to TRBD2. The CDR3 is 15 amino acids. The trim removed 6 bases at V and 8 bases at J, leaving 8 bases unmatched. Germline CDR1 is KGHSH and CDR2 is LQKENI. As DNA, the CDR3 is TGTGCCAGCTCGCGACTAGCGGGAGTTTCCGATGAGCAGTTCTTC. Its translation is CASSRLAGVSDEQFF.

This chain uses TRBV5-1 with TRBJ1-4; 10 nucleotides align to TRBD1. Looked up from germline, CDR1 is SGHRS and CDR2 is YFSETQ. CDR3 size: 17 residues. The J segment lost 0 bases and the V segment lost 2 bases, leaving 4 bases of the junction unmatched. Written as DNA, the CDR3 is TGCGCCAGCAGCTTTGGACAGGGGGTTGCAACTAATGAAAAACTGTTTTTT. This gives the protein CASSFGQGVATNEKLFF.

This clone was seen more than once but under ten times. The chain has TRBV5-3 and TRBJ1-1; TRBD1 agrees at 9 bases. TRBV5-3 falls under the ORF class, with uncertain function. V shed 2 bases and J 4 bases; nucleotides not matched to a gene: 9. The CDR3 covers 16 residues. The CDR3 loop is CARSFRTGALSTEAFF. CDR3 DNA sequence: TGTGCCAGAAGCTTTAGGACAGGGGCATTAAGCACTGAAGCTTTCTTT.

Only a few counts were recorded for this clone. The chain is built from TRBV7-9 and TRBJ1-1; D not resolved. The V and J ends lost 4 bases and 11 bases respectively, with 8 bases between them. Germline CDR1 and CDR2: SEHNR and FQNEAQ (reference sequence). CDR3 length equals 10 residues. In DNA, the CDR3 is TGTGCCAGCAGCTCCTACGTGGCTTTCTTT. Translated: CASSSYVAFF.

J is TRBJ2-7 and V is TRBV5-4; 8 bases align to TRBD1. Germline values: CDR1 SGHNT, CDR2 YYREEE (reference sequence). The J segment lost 4 bases and the V segment lost 3 bases, leaving 9 bases of the junction unmatched. The CDR3 consists of 15 residues. The CDR3 DNA follows: TGTGCCAGCAGCTCAAAATTGACAGGGGAGTACGAGCAGTACTTC. It specifies CASSSKLTGEYEQYF.

V usage is TRBV7-9 and J usage is TRBJ2-7; D is possibly TRBD1 (5 bases). Looked up from germline, CDR1 is SEHNR and CDR2 is FQNEAQ (reference sequence). Trimming cost V 6 bases and J 1 base, with 7 bases left between them. The CDR3 runs to 12 residues. The CDR3 loop is CASRKGSYEQYF. CDR3 sequence (DNA): TGTGCCAGCAGGAAGGGGTCCTACGAGCAGTACTTC.

Only one count was recorded for this clone. Written as DNA, the CDR3 is TGTGCCAGCCAGATTCGGGGACAGGCGAGCAATCAGCCCCAGCATTTT. Translated, it gives CASQIRGQASNQPQHF. V and J are TRBV19 and TRBJ1-5; 8 nucleotides line up with TRBD1. CDR3 length: 16 amino acids. V gave up 9 bases and J gave up 1 base; unmatched junction bases: 11. CDR1 LNHDA and CDR2 SQIVND come from the germline V gene (reference sequence).

This chain uses TRBV28 with TRBJ1-3; 8 bases match TRBD1. The germline V gene encodes CDR1 MDHEN and CDR2 SYDVKM. The CDR3 covers 18 residues. After removal of 6 bases from V and 4 bases from J, the junction contained 17 bases not matched to a gene. The CDR3 DNA follows: TGTGCCAGCAGCCCGCCCCTGGGCAGGGGGCAATGGGGAAACACCATATATTTT. Its protein is CASSPPLGRGQWGNTIYF. The full variable domain, in which reference TRBV28 and TRBJ1-3 provide the parts outside the CDR3, is DVKVTQSSRYLVKRTGEKVFLECVQDMDHENMFWYRQDPGLGLRLIYFSYDVKMKEKGDIPEGYSVSREKKERFSLILESASTNQTSMYLCASSPPLGRGQWGNTIYFGEGSWLTVV.

The gene calls are TRBV5-1 and TRBJ2-7, with TRBD1 as a possible D gene (5 bases). Trimming cost V 6 bases and J 6 bases, with 19 bases left between them. The CDR3 loop spans 14 amino acids. Germline loops: CDR1 SGHRS, CDR2 YFSETQ. The CDR3 protein is CASKAQGLSVEQYF. CDR3 bases: TGCGCCAGCAAGGCGCAGGGTCTATCTGTCGAGCAGTACTTC. The full variable domain, its missing parts supplied by reference TRBV5-1 and TRBJ2-7, is KAGVTQTPRYLIKTRGQQVTLSCSPISGHRSVSWYQQTPGQGLQFLFEYFSETQRNKGNFPGRFSGRQFSNSRSEMNVSTLELGDSALYLCASKAQGLSVEQYFGPGTRLTVT.

This chain joins TRBV5-4 and TRBJ2-1; 8 nucleotides match TRBD2. With V trimmed by 6 bases and J by 6 bases, 11 bases remained unmatched. The CDR3 has 15 residues. In germline, CDR1 is SGHNT, CDR2 YYREEE (reference sequence). CDR3 in DNA: TGTGCCAGCATCCGGGGGGGGGCGCAATCCAATGAGCAGTTCTTC. Residues: CASIRGGAQSNEQFF.

Written as DNA, the CDR3 is TGCAGTGTTCCCAGGGTTTACGAGCAGTACTTC. This translates into CSVPRVYEQYF. This chain uses TRBV20-1 with TRBJ2-7, with D tentatively TRBD1 (5 bases). Per germline, CDR1 DFQATT and CDR2 SNEGSKA (reference sequence). The CDR3 loop spans 11 amino acids. The germline V and J ends were trimmed by 7 bases and 4 bases, with 11 bases remaining between them.

The chain uses TRBV25-1 and TRBJ1-6, with D maybe TRBD1 (5 bases). The CDR3 is 16 amino acids. V lost 3 bases to trimming and J lost 9 bases, with 18 bases between them. Germline V gene lookup returns CDR1 MGHDK and CDR2 SYGVNS. The CDR3 loop is CASSDLRRGEISPLHF. The DNA of the CDR3 is TGTGCCAGCAGTGATCTCCGGAGGGGTGAGATTTCACCCCTCCACTTT.

The J gene is TRBJ2-6, the V gene TRBV9; 10 bases agree with TRBD2. V lost 4 bases and J lost 3; bases outside the gene matches: 13. The CDR3 covers 19 residues. Germline values: CDR1 SGDLS, CDR2 YYNGEE. CDR3 DNA: TGTGCCAGCAGCTCCCAAGCGGGAGGGCCCTGGGGTGGGGCCAACGTCCTGACTTTC. It yields the protein CASSSQAGGPWGGANVLTF.

The genes are TRBV4-1 and TRBJ2-5; 9 nucleotides align to TRBD2. CDR3 size: 18 residues. The junction had 10 bases not matched to a gene; V was cut back by 1 base and J by 1 base. Looked up from germline, CDR1 is MGHRA and CDR2 is YSYEKL. This CDR3 is CASSQGVLAGAVQETQYF. DNA of the CDR3: TGCGCCAGCAGCCAAGGGGTGTTAGCGGGGGCCGTCCAAGAGACCCAGTACTTC.

J is TRBJ2-7 and V is TRBV5-1; 7 bases fit TRBD1. The CDR3 runs to 12 residues. Trimming removed 7 bases from V and 1 base from J; junction bases left unmatched: 2. CDR1 is SGHRS, CDR2 YFSETQ, per germline. CDR3 residues: CASQDRSYEQYF. The CDR3 region has the DNA TGCGCCAGCCAGGACAGGTCCTACGAGCAGTACTTC.

The gene calls are TRBV6-5 and TRBJ2-7; TRBD1 might be the D (6 bases). From germline, CDR1 is MNHEY and CDR2 SVGAGI. The CDR3 covers 14 residues. V lost 6 bases to trimming and J lost 0 bases, with 12 bases between them. The CDR3 DNA is TGTGCCAGCAGGCAGGGGTTTAGCTCCTACGAGCAGTACTTC. Its translation is CASRQGFSSYEQYF.

This clone was recorded only once. The chain has TRBV9 and TRBJ1-3; D is unresolved. The V and J ends lost 0 bases and 2 bases respectively, with 15 bases between them. Per germline, CDR1 SGDLS and CDR2 YYNGEE. The CDR3 is 17 residues long. The CDR3 DNA follows: TGTGCCAGCAGCGTAGGGCTCCCGATCACCCCTGGAAACACCATATATTTT. This gives the protein CASSVGLPITPGNTIYF.

CDR3 sequence (DNA): TGTGCCAGCAGCTTAATGGGCGCCCGGGAGCAGTTCTTC. This sequence encodes CASSLMGAREQFF. The genes are TRBV7-3 and TRBJ2-1; D not certain. V was shortened by 1 base and J by 10 bases, with 11 bases between the two germline ends. The CDR3 is made up of 13 amino acids. Per germline, CDR1 SGHTA and CDR2 FQGTGA. The full variable domain, with the rest looked up from reference TRBV7-3 and TRBJ2-1, is GAGVSQTPSNKVTEKGKYVELRCDPISGHTALYWYRQSLGQGPEFLIYFQGTGAADDSGLPNDRFFAVRPEGSVSTLKIQRTERGDSAVYLCASSLMGAREQFFGPGTRLTVL.

V gene TRBV6-1 combines with J gene TRBJ1-1; D may be TRBD1 (6 bases). CDR1 is MNHNS, CDR2 SASEGT, per germline. Trimming removed 6 bases at V and 1 base at J, with 15 bases between. The CDR3 runs 15 residues. The CDR3 spells CASRLQGSGNTEAFF. The CDR3 DNA follows: TGTGCCAGCAGATTACAGGGTAGTGGGAACACTGAAGCTTTCTTT.

This chain connects TRBV4-1 to TRBJ2-1; 10 bases are shared with TRBD1. The junction had 7 bases not matched to a gene; V was cut back by 1 base and J by 7 bases. The CDR3 is 16 amino acids. Germline loops: CDR1 MGHRA, CDR2 YSYEKL. The CDR3 loop reads CASSQVVGTGVNEQFF. For the CDR3, the DNA is TGCGCCAGCAGCCAAGTGGTCGGGACAGGGGTAAATGAGCAGTTCTTC.

The V gene is TRBV15, the J gene TRBJ2-2; 8 bases are shared with TRBD2. CDR1 and CDR2 from the germline V gene are LNHNV and YYDKDF (reference sequence). The CDR3 runs 17 residues. With 0 bases clipped from V and 6 bases from J, the junction kept 9 bases outside the gene matches. The CDR3, as DNA: TGTGCCACCAGCAGAGATAGGGAGCGGGGGAGGGCCGGGGAGCTGTTTTTT. Translated, it gives CATSRDRERGRAGELFF.

In this sample, this clone turned up once. The chain employs TRBV11-2 and TRBJ2-7; maybe TRBD2 (7 bases). CDR1 SGHAT and CDR2 FQNNGV come from the germline V gene. Trimming removed 5 bases at V and 1 base at J, with 15 bases between. CDR3 length: 15 amino acids. This CDR3 is CASSLRGAISYEQYF. CDR3 in DNA: TGTGCCAGCAGCCTCCGGGGGGCAATTTCCTACGAGCAGTACTTC.

This chain joins TRBV27 and TRBJ1-1; TRBD1 matches at 8 bases. This CDR3 is built from 16 residues. Trimming took 6 bases from V and 4 from J; bases not matched to a gene: 13. Germline V gives CDR1 MNHEY, CDR2 SMNVEV (reference sequence). The CDR3 protein is CASSLQGAYDGTEAFF. The CDR3 DNA follows: TGTGCCAGCAGCCTTCAGGGGGCGTACGATGGCACTGAAGCTTTCTTT.

The chain has TRBV12-2 and TRBJ2-1; TRBD2 is the table's D call, not checked against the DNA. TRBV12-2 is shown as a pseudogene. CDR3 size: 22 residues. The CDR3 DNA reads TGTGCAAGTCGCTTTAGCGGGGGGGTCCCCCCCGACGAGACGAAAGAGCACAATGAGCAGTTCTTC. Amino acids: CASRFSGGVPPDETKEHNEQFF.

The chain combines TRBV28 with TRBJ2-5, with TRBD2 identical over 8 bases. The J call may be in error: the DNA end matches TRBJ2-7 better. Germline lookup yields CDR1 MDHEN and CDR2 SYDVKM. The CDR3 loop spans 13 amino acids. DNA for the CDR3: TGTGCCAGCACCCAGGGACTAGAGGGCGAGCAGTACTTC. It is translated as CASTQGLEGEQYF.

This clone was picked up many times. The chain is built from TRBV11-2 and TRBJ1-1; no reliable D call. V was pared by 6 bases and J by 6 bases, with 14 bases between. The CDR3 is made up of 13 amino acids. CDR1 is SGHAT, CDR2 FQNNGV, per germline. Written as DNA, the CDR3 is TGTGCCAGCAGGTACGGGTCGTTCCCTGAAGCTTTCTTT. This codes for CASRYGSFPEAFF.